This TCR beta chain was observed in a study of T cell responses to AZD1222 COVID-19 vaccine. Overall study results and limits: An increase in Spike-specific TCR breadth and depth was observed after two AZD1222 doses.

V shed 2 bases and J 2 bases; nucleotides not matched to a gene: 3. This CDR3 region has 15 residues. Germline-derived CDR1 and CDR2 are KGHSH and LQKENI. The repertoire was sequenced with immunoSEQ multiplex PCR; TCRdb's copy has only in-frame clones and lacks some. The sample contains around 100,000 clones, approximately 90% of which appear only once. About this clone: The antigen remains unidentified.

The source was peripheral blood, collected on day 0 of AZD1222 vaccination. The sequence was obtained from an adult in good health. J is TRBJ2-7 and V is TRBV18; 10 positions match TRBD1. CDR3 nucleotide sequence: TGTGCCAGCTCACCAACCGGGACAGGGGCCTACGAGCAGTACTTC. Protein product: CASSPTGTGAYEQYF.